The T cell receptor (beta chain) under discussion was sequenced for a study of TIL therapy for anti-PD-1-resistant metastatic lung cancer. Turning to the study itself: Progressing patients received lymphodepletion, expanded TIL infusion and IL-2. Half of patients were current or former smokers. Median tumor PD-L1 proportion score was about 5.9%.

Time point given: pre-treatment sample, taken before nivolumab and TIL therapy. Adults with stage 4 NSCLC were enrolled in a phase I trial. The libraries were made with immunoSEQ v3. Some clones are missing from TCRdb's copy, which holds only in-frame ones; the method was immunoSEQ multiplex PCR. This repertoire shows tens of thousands of clones, less than 80% found once; its top ten account for about 14%. Germline assignment: CDR1 MNHNS and CDR2 SASEGT. The CDR3 length is 13 residues. Trimming took off 8 bases at V and 0 bases at J, with 10 bases between the two ends. This specimen was blood, taken at baseline. The chain uses TRBV6-1 and TRBJ1-1; D ambiguous. The sequence was obtained from a man aged 70-80 years with non-small cell lung cancer. The CDR3 bases are TGTGCCAGCGCCTTGACCCTGAACACTGAAGCTTTCTTT. Its protein product is CASALTLNTEAFF.